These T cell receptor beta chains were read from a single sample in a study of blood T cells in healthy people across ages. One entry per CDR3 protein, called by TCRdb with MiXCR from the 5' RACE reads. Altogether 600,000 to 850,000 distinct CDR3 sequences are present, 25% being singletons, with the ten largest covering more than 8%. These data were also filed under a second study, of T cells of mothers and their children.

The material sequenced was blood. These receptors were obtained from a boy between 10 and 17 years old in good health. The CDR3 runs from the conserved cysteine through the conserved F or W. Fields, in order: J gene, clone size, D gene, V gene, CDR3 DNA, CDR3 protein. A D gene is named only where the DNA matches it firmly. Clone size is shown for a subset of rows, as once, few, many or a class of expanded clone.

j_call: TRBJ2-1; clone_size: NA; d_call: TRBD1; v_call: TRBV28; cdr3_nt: TGTGCCAGCAGTGCGGACAGGGCCTCTAATGAGCAGTTCTTC; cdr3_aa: CASSADRASNEQFF
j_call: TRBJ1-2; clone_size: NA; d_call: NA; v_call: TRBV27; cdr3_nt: TGTGCCAGCAGTTTATCGCCGGAAAACTATGGCTACACCTTC; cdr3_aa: CASSLSPENYGYTF
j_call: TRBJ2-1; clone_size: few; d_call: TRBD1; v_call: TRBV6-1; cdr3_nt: TGTGCCAGCAGTGCTCGACAGGGTGAAGCACCCTACAATGAGCAGTTCTTC; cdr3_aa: CASSARQGEAPYNEQFF
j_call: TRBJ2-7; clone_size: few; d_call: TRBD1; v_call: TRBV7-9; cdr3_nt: TGTGCCAGCAGCTACAGGGGGCTGTACGAGCAGTACTTC; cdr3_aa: CASSYRGLYEQYF
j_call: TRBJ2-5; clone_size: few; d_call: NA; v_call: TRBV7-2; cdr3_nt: TGTGCCAGCAGCTTGACCGGGGGGCCTTTATTGGAGACCCAGTACTTC; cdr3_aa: CASSLTGGPLLETQYF
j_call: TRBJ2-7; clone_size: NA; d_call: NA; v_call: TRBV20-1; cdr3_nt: TGCAGTGCTAGAGGTGGAGTTAACGAGCAGTACTTC; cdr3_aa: CSARGGVNEQYF
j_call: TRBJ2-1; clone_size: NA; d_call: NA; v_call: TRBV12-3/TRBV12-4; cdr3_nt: TGTGCCAGCAGTTACAGACTTGGCAATGAGCAGTTCTTC; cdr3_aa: CASSYRLGNEQFF
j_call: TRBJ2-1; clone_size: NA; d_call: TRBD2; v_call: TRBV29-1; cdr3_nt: TGCAGCGTTGCTCGGGTTAGCGGGGGGGACAATGAGCAGTTCTTC; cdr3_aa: CSVARVSGGDNEQFF
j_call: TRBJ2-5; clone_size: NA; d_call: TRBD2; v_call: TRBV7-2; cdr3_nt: TGTGCCAGCAGCTTAGTCCCAGGGAGCGGGGATTGGGAGACCCAGTACTTC; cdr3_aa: CASSLVPGSGDWETQYF
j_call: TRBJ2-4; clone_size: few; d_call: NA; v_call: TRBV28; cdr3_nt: TGTGCCAGCAGTTTAAGGGCGCGGGGAGACATTCAGTACTTC; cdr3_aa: CASSLRARGDIQYF
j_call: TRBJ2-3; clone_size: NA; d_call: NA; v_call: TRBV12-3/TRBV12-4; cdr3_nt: TGTGCCAGCAGTTCCTGGGGTACGCAGTATTTT; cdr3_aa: CASSSWGTQYF
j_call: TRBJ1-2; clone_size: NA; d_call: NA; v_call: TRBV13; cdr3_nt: TGTGCCAGCAGCTTAAATCGGGGGTTTGGCTACACCTTC; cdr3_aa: CASSLNRGFGYTF
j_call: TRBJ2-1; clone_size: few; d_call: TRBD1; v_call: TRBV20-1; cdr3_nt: TGCAGTGCTGTACAGGGGGCCGGCTACAATGAGCAGTTCTTC; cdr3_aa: CSAVQGAGYNEQFF
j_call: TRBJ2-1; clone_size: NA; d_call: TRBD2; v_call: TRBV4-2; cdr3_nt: TGTGCCAGCAGCCAAGGCCTAGCGGGAGACTACAATGAGCAGTTCTTC; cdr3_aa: CASSQGLAGDYNEQFF
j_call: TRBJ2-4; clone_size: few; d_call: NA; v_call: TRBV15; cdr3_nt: TGTGCCACCAGCGGTCGACAGGATACAGCTGGGGCCAAAAACATTCAGTACTTC; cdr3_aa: CATSGRQDTAGAKNIQYF
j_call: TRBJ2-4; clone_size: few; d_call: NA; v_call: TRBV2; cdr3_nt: TGTGCCAGCAGGGGACGCCGAGGAAGCATTCAGTACTTC; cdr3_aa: CASRGRRGSIQYF
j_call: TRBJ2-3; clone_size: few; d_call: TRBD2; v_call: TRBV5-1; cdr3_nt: TGCGCCAGCAGGTCAATAGCGGGAGGTAGCACAGATACGCAGTATTTT; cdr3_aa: CASRSIAGGSTDTQYF